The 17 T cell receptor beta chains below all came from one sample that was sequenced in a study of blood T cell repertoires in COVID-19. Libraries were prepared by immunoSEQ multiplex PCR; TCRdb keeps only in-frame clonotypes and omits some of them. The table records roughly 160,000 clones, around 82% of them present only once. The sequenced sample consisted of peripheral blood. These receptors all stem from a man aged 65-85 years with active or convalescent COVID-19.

DNA for the CDR3: TGTGCCAGCAGTCGAAAAGGGACAGGAGCCTACAATGAGCAGTTCTTC. Translating gives CASSRKGTGAYNEQFF. The genes are TRBV25-1 and TRBJ2-1; 8 positions agree with TRBD1. The CDR3 is 16 amino acids. Per the germline V gene, CDR1 is MGHDK and CDR2 is SYGVNS. V lost 5 bases and J lost 2; bases outside the gene matches: 8. The full variable domain, completed using reference TRBV25-1 and TRBJ2-1, is EADIYQTPRYLVIGTGKKITLECSQTMGHDKMYWYQQDPGMELHLIHYSYGVNSTEKGDLSSESTVSRIRTEHFPLTLESARPSHTSQYLCASSRKGTGAYNEQFFGPGTRLTVL.

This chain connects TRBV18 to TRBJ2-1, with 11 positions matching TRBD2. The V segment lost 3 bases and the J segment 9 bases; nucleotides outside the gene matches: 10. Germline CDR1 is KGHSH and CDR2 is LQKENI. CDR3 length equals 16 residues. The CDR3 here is CASSPSSGGPSTEQFF. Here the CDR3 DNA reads TGTGCCAGCTCACCTTCTAGCGGGGGGCCCTCCACTGAGCAGTTCTTC.

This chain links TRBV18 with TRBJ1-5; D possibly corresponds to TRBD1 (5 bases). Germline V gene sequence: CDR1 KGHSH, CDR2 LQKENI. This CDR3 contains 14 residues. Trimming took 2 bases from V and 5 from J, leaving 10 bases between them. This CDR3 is CASSPWGDHQPQHF. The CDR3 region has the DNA TGTGCCAGCTCACCATGGGGGGACCATCAGCCCCAGCATTTT.

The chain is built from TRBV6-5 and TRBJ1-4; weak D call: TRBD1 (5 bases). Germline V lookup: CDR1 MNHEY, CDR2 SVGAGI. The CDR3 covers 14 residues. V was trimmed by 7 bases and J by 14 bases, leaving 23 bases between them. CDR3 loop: CASNVGPGVRGLFF. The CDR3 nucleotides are TGTGCCAGCAACGTGGGACCGGGAGTCAGAGGCCTGTTTTTT.

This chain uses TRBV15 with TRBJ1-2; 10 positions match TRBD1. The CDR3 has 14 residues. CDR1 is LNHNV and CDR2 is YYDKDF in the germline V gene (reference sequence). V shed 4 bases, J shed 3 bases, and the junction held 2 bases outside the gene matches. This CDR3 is CATSTGTGDYGYTF. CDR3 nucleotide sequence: TGTGCCACCAGCACCGGGACAGGGGACTATGGCTACACCTTC.

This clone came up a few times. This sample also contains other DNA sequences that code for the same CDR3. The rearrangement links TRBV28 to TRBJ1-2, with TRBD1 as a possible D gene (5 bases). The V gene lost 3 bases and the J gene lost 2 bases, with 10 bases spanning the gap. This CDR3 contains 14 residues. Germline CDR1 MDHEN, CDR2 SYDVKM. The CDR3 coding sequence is TGTGCCAGCAGTTTGGGGGGAACAAACTATGGCTACACCTTC. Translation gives CASSLGGTNYGYTF.

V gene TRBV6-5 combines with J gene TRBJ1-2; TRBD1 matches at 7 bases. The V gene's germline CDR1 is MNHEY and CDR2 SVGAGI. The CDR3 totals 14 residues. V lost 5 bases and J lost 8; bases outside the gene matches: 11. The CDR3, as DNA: TGTGCCAGCAGTCCGGGGGACAGAAAAGGAGGCTACACCTTC. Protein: CASSPGDRKGGYTF.

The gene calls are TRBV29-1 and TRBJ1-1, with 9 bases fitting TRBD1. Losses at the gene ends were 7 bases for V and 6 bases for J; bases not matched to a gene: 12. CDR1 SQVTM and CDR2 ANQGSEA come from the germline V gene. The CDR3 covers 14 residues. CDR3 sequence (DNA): TGCAGCGGGGCGGGGGGACAGGGAACCGCTGAAGCTTTCTTT. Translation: CSGAGGQGTAEAFF. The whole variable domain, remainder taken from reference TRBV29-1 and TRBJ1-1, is SAVISQKPSRDICQRGTSLTIQCQVDSQVTMMFWYRQQPGQSLTLIATANQGSEATYESGFVIDKFPISRPNLTFSTLTVSNMSPEDSSIYLCSGAGGQGTAEAFFGQGTRLTVV.

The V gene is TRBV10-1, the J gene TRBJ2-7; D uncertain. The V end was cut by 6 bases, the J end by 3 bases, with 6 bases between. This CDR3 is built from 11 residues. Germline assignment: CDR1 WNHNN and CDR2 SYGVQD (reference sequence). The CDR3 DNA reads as TGCGCCAGCAGCAACAACTACGAGCAGTACTTC. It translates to CASSNNYEQYF.

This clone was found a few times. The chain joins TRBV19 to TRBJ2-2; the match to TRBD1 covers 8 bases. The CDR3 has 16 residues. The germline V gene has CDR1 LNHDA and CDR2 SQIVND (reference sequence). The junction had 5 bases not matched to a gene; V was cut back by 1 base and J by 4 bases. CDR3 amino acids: CASSIARRGRTGELFF. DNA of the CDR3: TGTGCCAGTAGTATAGCGCGCAGGGGGCGCACCGGGGAGCTGTTTTTT.

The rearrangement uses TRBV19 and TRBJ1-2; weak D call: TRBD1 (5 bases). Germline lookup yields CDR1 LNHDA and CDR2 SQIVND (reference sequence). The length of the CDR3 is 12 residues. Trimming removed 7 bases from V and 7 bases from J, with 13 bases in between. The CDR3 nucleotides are TGTGCCAGTAACGGCAGGGATTTTGGCTACACCTTC. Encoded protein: CASNGRDFGYTF. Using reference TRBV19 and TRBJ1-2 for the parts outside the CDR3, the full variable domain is DGGITQSPKYLFRKEGQNVTLSCEQNLNHDAMYWYRQDPGQGLRLIYYSQIVNDFQKGDIAEGYSVSREKKESFPLTVTSAQKNPTAFYLCASNGRDFGYTFGSGTRLTVV.

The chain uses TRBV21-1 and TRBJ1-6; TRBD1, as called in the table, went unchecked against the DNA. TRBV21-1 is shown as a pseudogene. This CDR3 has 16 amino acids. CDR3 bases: TGTGCCAGCAGCAAGGAAAGGACAGGAACGAATTCACCCCTCCACTTT. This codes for CASSKERTGTNSPLHF.

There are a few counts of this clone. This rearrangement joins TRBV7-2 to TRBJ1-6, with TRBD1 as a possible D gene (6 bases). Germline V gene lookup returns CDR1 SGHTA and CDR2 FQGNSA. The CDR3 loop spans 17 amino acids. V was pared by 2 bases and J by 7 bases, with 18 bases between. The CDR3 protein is CASSLMRRGGRNSPLHF. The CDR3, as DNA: TGTGCCAGCAGCTTAATGAGAAGGGGGGGAAGGAATTCACCCCTCCACTTT.

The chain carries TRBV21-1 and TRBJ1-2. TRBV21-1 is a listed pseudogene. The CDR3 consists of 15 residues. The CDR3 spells CASRGHRAGDYGYTF. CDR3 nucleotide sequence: TGTGCCAGCAGAGGCCACCGGGCCGGGGACTATGGCTACACCTTC.

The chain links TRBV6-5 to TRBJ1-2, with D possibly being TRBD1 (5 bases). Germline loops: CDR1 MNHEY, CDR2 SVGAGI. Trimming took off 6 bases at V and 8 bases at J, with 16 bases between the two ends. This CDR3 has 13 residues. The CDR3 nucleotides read TGTGCCAGCAGGGGAGGGGAATTGAGCGGCTACACCTTC. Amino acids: CASRGGELSGYTF.

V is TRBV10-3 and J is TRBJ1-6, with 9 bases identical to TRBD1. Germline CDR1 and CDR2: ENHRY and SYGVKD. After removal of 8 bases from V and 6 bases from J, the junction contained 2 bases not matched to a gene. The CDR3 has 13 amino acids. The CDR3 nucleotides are TGTGCCATCGGGGGACAGGGTAATTCACCCCTCCACTTT. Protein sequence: CAIGGQGNSPLHF.

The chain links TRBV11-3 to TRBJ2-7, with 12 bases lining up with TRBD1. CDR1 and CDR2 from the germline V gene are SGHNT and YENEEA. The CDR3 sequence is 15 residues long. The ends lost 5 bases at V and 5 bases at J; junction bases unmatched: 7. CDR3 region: CASSHRDRGRNEQYF. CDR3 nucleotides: TGTGCCAGCAGCCACCGGGACAGGGGGCGGAACGAGCAGTACTTC. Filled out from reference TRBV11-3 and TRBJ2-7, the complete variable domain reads EAGVVQSPRYKIIEKKQPVAFWCNPISGHNTLYWYLQNLGQGPELLIRYENEEAVDDSQLPKDRFSAERLKGVDSTLKIQPAELGDSAVYLCASSHRDRGRNEQYFGPGTRLTVT.